The clone carrying this T cell receptor (beta chain) showed up many times. Preparation of the TCRbeta library used unique molecular identifiers. TCRdb redid the calling of the PCR reads with MiXCR, one entry per CDR3 protein. This sample yields 100,000 to 120,000 distinct CDR3 sequences, of which about 9.3% are seen a single time; roughly 8% belongs to the top ten. The CDR3 loop spans 16 amino acids. The trim removed 6 bases at V and 3 bases at J, leaving 11 bases unmatched. Germline V gene data show CDR1 as MNHEY and CDR2 as SMNVEV (reference sequence). The sample is drawn from a study of T-cell reconstitution after alpha-beta-depleted transplantation in children.

This rearrangement joins TRBV27 to TRBJ2-3, with 8 bases identical to TRBD1. The sample in question was PBMCs from the stem cell graft donor, obtained from the stem cell graft. This clonotype originated in a human donor who donated a stem cell graft to a child with acute lymphoblastic leukemia. CDR3 in amino acids: CASSTRQGPPTDTQYF. CDR3 DNA sequence: TGTGCCAGCAGCACAAGACAGGGGCCCCCGACAGATACGCAGTATTTT.